The clone carrying this T cell receptor (beta chain) was counted only a few times. The antigen is undetermined. TCRdb redid the calling of the 5' RACE reads with MiXCR, one entry per CDR3 protein. The repertoire has some 840,000 distinct CDR3 sequences, about 11% of them found once; the top ten carry roughly 0.51%. The data were taken from a study of CD8 T cells in ankylosing spondylitis. Study-wide findings and caveats: Characteristic of ankylosing spondylitis blood, it appeared, was a TCR beta motif comprising roughly 8 highly homologous variants.

The CDR3 consists of 12 residues. Germline V gene sequence: CDR1 MNHEY, CDR2 SVGAGI. V shed 5 bases and J 10 bases; nucleotides not matched to a gene: 4. The sequence came from a male donor with ankylosing spondylitis. The chain joins TRBV6-5 to TRBJ1-1; TRBD1 aligns across 10 bases. Sample: blood, either unsorted or a sorted T cell fraction (not recorded which). The CDR3 spells CASSPGQGGAFF. Written as DNA, the CDR3 is TGTGCCAGCAGTCCCGGACAGGGGGGAGCTTTCTTT.